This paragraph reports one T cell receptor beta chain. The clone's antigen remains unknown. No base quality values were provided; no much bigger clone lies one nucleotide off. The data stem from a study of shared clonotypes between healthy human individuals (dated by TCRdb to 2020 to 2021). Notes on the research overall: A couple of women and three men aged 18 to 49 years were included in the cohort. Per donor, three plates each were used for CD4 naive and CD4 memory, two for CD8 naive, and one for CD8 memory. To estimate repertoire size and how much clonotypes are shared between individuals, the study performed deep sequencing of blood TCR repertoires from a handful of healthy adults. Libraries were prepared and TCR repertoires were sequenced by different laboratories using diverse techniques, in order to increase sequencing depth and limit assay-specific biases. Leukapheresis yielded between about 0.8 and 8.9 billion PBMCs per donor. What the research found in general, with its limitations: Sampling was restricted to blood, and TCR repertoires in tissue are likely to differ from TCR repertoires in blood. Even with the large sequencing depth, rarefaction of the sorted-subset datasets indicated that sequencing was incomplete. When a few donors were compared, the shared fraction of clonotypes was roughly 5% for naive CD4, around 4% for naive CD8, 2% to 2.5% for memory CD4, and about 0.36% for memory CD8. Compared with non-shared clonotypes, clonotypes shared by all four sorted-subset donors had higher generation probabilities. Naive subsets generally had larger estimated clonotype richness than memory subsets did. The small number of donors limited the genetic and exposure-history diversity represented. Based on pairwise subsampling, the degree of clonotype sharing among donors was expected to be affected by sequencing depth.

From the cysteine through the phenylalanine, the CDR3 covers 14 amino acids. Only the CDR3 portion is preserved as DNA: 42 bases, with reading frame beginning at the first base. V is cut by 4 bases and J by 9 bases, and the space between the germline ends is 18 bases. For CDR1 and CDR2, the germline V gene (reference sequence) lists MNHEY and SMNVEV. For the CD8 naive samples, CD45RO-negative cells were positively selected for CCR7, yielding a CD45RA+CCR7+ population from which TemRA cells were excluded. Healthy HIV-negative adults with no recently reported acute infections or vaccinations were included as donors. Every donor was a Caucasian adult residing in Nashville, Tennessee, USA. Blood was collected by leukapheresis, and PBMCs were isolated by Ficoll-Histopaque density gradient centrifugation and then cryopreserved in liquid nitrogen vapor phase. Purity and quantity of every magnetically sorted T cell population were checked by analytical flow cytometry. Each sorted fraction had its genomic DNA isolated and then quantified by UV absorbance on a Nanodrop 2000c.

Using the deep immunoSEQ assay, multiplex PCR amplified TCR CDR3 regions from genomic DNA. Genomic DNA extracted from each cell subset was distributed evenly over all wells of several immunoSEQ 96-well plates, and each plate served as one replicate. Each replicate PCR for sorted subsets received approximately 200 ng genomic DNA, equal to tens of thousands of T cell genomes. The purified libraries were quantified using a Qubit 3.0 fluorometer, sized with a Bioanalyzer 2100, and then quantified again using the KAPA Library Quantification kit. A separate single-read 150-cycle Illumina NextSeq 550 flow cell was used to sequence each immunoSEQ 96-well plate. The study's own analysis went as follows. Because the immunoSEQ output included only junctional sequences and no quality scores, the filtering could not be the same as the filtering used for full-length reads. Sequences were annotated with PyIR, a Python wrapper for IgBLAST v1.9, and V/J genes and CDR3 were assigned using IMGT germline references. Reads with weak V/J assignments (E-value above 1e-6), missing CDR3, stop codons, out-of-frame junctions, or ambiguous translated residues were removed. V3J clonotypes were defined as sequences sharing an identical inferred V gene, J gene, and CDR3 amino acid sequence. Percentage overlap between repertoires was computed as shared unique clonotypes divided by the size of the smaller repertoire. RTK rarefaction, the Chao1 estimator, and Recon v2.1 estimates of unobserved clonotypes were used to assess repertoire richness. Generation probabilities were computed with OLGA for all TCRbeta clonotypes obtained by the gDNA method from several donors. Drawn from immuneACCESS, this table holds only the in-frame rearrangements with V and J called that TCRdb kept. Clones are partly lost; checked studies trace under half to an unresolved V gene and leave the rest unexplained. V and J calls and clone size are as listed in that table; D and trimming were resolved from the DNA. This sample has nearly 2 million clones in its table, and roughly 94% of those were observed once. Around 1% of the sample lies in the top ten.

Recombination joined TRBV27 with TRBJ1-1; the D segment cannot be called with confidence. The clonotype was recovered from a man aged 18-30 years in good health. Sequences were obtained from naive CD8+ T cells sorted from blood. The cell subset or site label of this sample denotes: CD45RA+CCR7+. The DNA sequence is TGTGCCAGCAGTTCCCTGTCGGAGACTGAGCAAGCTTTCTTT. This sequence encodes CASSSLSETEQAFF.